These T cell receptor beta chains were read from a single sample in a study of T cell clones after liver transplantation. Measured with immunoSEQ multiplex PCR; TCRdb has only the in-frame clones, and not every one. The table lists more than 95,000 clones, less than 95% of them singletons. Source: CD4+ T cells from blood, taken 12 months after liver transplant. These receptors were obtained from a human patient who received a liver transplant. A subset of T cells may come from the graft donor. Both conserved end residues are trimmed from each CDR3.

cdr3_length: 15; j_call: TRBJ1-1; v_call: TRBV10-3; cdr3_aa: AISGGGHSPANTEAF
cdr3_length: 12; j_call: TRBJ2-3; v_call: TRBV19; cdr3_aa: ASSLTGGLDTQY
cdr3_length: 14; j_call: TRBJ2-2; v_call: TRBV19; cdr3_aa: ASSIVQGGFTGELF
cdr3_length: 12; j_call: TRBJ2-5; v_call: TRBV11-2; cdr3_aa: ASSFDPGRETQY
cdr3_length: 13; j_call: TRBJ1-4; v_call: TRBV19; cdr3_aa: ASSIDQGAGRKLF
cdr3_length: 12; j_call: TRBJ1-2; v_call: TRBV7-2; cdr3_aa: ASSLATGGLGYT
cdr3_length: 15; j_call: TRBJ2-6; v_call: TRBV19; cdr3_aa: ASSRGRFSSGANVLT
cdr3_length: 9; j_call: TRBJ2-7; v_call: TRBV6-1; cdr3_aa: ASSGLYEQY
cdr3_length: 14; j_call: TRBJ2-1; v_call: TRBV2; cdr3_aa: ASSESSSGNNYEQF
cdr3_length: 11; j_call: TRBJ2-7; v_call: TRBV28; cdr3_aa: ASSLVSGDEQY
cdr3_length: 14; j_call: TRBJ2-5; v_call: TRBV11-2; cdr3_aa: ASSPWGLESRETQY
cdr3_length: 10; j_call: TRBJ2-3; v_call: TRBV6-5; cdr3_aa: ATGQGTDTQY
cdr3_length: 12; j_call: TRBJ2-7; v_call: TRBV7-2; cdr3_aa: ASSIKGGGSEQY
cdr3_length: 13; j_call: TRBJ2-7; v_call: TRBV6-5; cdr3_aa: ASTSMASGDYEQY
cdr3_length: 11; j_call: TRBJ1-1; v_call: TRBV7-2; cdr3_aa: ASNSRRNTEAF
cdr3_length: 13; j_call: TRBJ2-5; v_call: TRBV2; cdr3_aa: ASSGGQGLGETQY
cdr3_length: 10; j_call: TRBJ2-5; v_call: TRBV28; cdr3_aa: ATRTGVETQY
cdr3_length: 14; j_call: TRBJ1-5; v_call: TRBV7-9; cdr3_aa: ASSSSFGDSNQPQH
cdr3_length: 12; j_call: TRBJ2-2; v_call: TRBV9; cdr3_aa: ASSDGLVAGELF
cdr3_length: 12; j_call: TRBJ2-2; v_call: TRBV5-1; cdr3_aa: ASGEGAVTGELF
cdr3_length: 13; j_call: TRBJ2-2; v_call: TRBV11-2; cdr3_aa: ASSPGLLITGELF
cdr3_length: 12; j_call: TRBJ2-1; v_call: TRBV5-1; cdr3_aa: ASSLVPSYNEQF
cdr3_length: 12; j_call: TRBJ1-1; v_call: TRBV6-6; cdr3_aa: ASSYSSQGTGAF
cdr3_length: 10; j_call: TRBJ2-1; v_call: TRBV12-5; cdr3_aa: ASGLGWNEQF
cdr3_length: 15; j_call: TRBJ2-7; v_call: TRBV28; cdr3_aa: ASRGEAWGRTSYEQY
cdr3_length: 15; j_call: TRBJ1-3; v_call: TRBV19; cdr3_aa: ASRRGPDGFSGNTIY
cdr3_length: 13; j_call: TRBJ2-5; v_call: TRBV5-4; cdr3_aa: ASSSRTSSQETQY
cdr3_length: 13; j_call: TRBJ2-6; v_call: TRBV5-4; cdr3_aa: ASSLDGSGANVLT
cdr3_length: 13; j_call: TRBJ1-1; v_call: TRBV7-9; cdr3_aa: ASSLAGGDDTEAF
cdr3_length: 10; j_call: TRBJ2-3; v_call: TRBV5-6; cdr3_aa: ASSLVVATQY
cdr3_length: 12; j_call: TRBJ2-5; v_call: TRBV2; cdr3_aa: ASSEPPAQETQY
cdr3_length: 13; j_call: TRBJ1-5; v_call: TRBV6-6; cdr3_aa: ASSFDRNINQPQH
cdr3_length: 17; j_call: TRBJ2-1; v_call: TRBV5-1; cdr3_aa: ASSLVAGGPSGSYNEQF
cdr3_length: 16; j_call: TRBJ2-6; v_call: TRBV14; cdr3_aa: ASSQVKDNPSGANVLT
cdr3_length: 12; j_call: TRBJ1-5; v_call: TRBV5-1; cdr3_aa: ASSPGTAGQPQH
cdr3_length: 12; j_call: TRBJ1-1; v_call: TRBV5-6; cdr3_aa: ASSLGTLNTEAF
cdr3_length: 12; j_call: TRBJ2-1; v_call: TRBV11-3; cdr3_aa: ASQREGTYNEQF
cdr3_length: 12; j_call: TRBJ1-5; v_call: TRBV4-1; cdr3_aa: ASSQGGVGQPQH
cdr3_length: 13; j_call: TRBJ2-6; v_call: TRBV7-3; cdr3_aa: ASSQGGTGANVLT
cdr3_length: 14; j_call: TRBJ2-7; v_call: TRBV4-1; cdr3_aa: ASSQDQTGGFYEQY
cdr3_length: 13; j_call: TRBJ2-4; v_call: TRBV19; cdr3_aa: ATVKDRGSKNIQY
cdr3_length: 12; j_call: TRBJ1-2; v_call: TRBV10-3; cdr3_aa: AISDTGTGSGYT
cdr3_length: 12; j_call: TRBJ1-2; v_call: TRBV27; cdr3_aa: ASSLSGQVGGYT
cdr3_length: 14; j_call: TRBJ2-1; v_call: TRBV5-1; cdr3_aa: ASSAGQGSYDNEQF
cdr3_length: 12; j_call: TRBJ2-3; v_call: TRBV2; cdr3_aa: ASSDTEGTDTQY
cdr3_length: 13; j_call: TRBJ2-1; v_call: TRBV9; cdr3_aa: ASSVAAGGPGEQF
cdr3_length: 11; j_call: TRBJ1-1; v_call: TRBV27; cdr3_aa: ASSFLVDTEAF
cdr3_length: 13; j_call: TRBJ2-5; v_call: TRBV7-9; cdr3_aa: ASSLAGQGQETQY
cdr3_length: 13; j_call: TRBJ2-7; v_call: TRBV18; cdr3_aa: ASSPPQGSESEQY
cdr3_length: 11; j_call: TRBJ2-7; v_call: TRBV18; cdr3_aa: ASSPPGAYEQY
cdr3_length: 13; j_call: TRBJ2-3; v_call: TRBV18; cdr3_aa: ASSPPGLITDTQY
cdr3_length: 13; j_call: TRBJ2-2; v_call: TRBV29-1; cdr3_aa: SVAGLAGDTGELF
cdr3_length: 13; j_call: TRBJ2-3; v_call: TRBV18; cdr3_aa: ASSGGLASTDTQY
cdr3_length: 14; j_call: TRBJ2-1; v_call: TRBV7-3; cdr3_aa: ASSPRGLGTYNEQF
cdr3_length: 9; j_call: TRBJ2-7; v_call: TRBV19; cdr3_aa: ASSSAYEQY